This T cell receptor beta chain originates from a study of blood T cell repertoires in COVID-19. Profiled with immunoSEQ multiplex PCR; TCRdb holds only in-frame clones, not every one. The data hold about 120,000 clones, with 90% observed a single time. The CDR3 extends over 14 amino acids. The V end lost 4 bases, the J end lost 4 bases, and 13 bases lay between the germline ends. CDR1 and CDR2 (germline): ENHRY, SYGVKD. Sequencing used peripheral blood. This chain links TRBV10-3 with TRBJ2-5, with a weak D call TRBD1 (5 bases). The TCR comes from a woman aged 60-70 years with COVID-19, enrolled during active disease. The CDR3: CAISGARQGETQYF. CDR3 in DNA: TGTGCCATCAGTGGGGCCCGGCAGGGAGAGACCCAGTACTTC.